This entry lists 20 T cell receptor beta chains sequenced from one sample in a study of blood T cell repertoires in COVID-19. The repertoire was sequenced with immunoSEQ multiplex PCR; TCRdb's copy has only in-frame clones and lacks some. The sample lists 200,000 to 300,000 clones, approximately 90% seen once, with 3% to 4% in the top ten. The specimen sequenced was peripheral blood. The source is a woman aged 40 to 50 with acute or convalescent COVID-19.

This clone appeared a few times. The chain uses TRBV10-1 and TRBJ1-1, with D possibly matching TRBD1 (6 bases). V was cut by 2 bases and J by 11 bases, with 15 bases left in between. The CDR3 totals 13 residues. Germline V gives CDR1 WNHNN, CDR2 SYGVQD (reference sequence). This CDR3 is CASSEGGGRMAFF. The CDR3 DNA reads TGCGCCAGCAGTGAGGGCGGGGGCCGAATGGCTTTCTTT.

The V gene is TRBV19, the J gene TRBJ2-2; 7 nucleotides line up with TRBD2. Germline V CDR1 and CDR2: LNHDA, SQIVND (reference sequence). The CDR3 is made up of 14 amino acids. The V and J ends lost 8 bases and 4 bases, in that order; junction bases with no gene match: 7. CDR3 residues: CASSRREGTGELFF. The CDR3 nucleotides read TGTGCCAGTTCGAGAAGGGAGGGCACCGGGGAGCTGTTTTTT.

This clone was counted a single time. The CDR3 sequence is CASSQPRDASTDTQYF. CDR3 bases: TGCGCCAGCAGCCAGCCGCGGGATGCTAGCACAGATACGCAGTATTTT. The chain carries TRBV5-1 and TRBJ2-3; a possible D gene is TRBD2 (6 bases). Germline-derived CDR1 and CDR2 are SGHRS and YFSETQ. The CDR3 contains 16 residues. V lost 4 bases and J lost 0, with 15 bases in between.

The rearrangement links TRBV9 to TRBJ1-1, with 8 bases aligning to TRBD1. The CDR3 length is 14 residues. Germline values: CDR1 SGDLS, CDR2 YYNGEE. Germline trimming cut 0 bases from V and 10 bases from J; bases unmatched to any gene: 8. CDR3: CASSVGQGSWGAFF. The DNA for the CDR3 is TGTGCCAGCAGCGTAGGACAGGGGTCTTGGGGAGCTTTCTTT.

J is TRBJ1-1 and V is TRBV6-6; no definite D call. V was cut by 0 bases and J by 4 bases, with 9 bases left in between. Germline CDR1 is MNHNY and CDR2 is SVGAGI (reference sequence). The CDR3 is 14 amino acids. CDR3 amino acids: CASSYSGTITEAFF. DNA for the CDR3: TGTGCCAGCAGTTACTCTGGCACGATCACTGAAGCTTTCTTT.

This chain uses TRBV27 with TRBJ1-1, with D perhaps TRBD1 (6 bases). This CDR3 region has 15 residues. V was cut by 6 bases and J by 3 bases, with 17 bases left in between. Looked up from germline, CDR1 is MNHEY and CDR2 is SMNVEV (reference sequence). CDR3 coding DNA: TGTGCCAGCAGCCGAGGGGGATTCGGTTACACTGAAGCTTTCTTT. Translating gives CASSRGGFGYTEAFF.

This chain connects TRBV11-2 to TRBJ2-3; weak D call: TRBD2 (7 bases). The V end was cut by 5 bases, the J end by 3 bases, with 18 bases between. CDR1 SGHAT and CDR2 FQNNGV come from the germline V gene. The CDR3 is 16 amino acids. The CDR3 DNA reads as TGTGCCAGCAGCCGGAGGGGGGGCCTCGTGACAGATACGCAGTATTTT. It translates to CASSRRGGLVTDTQYF.

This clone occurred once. The CDR3 DNA sequence: TGTGCCATCAGCCGAGGACTAGCGGGGGCGACTAGGGACAATGAGCAGTTCTTC. The encoded protein is CAISRGLAGATRDNEQFF. The rearrangement links TRBV10-3 to TRBJ2-1; 13 nucleotides agree with TRBD2. Germline-derived CDR1 and CDR2 are ENHRY and SYGVKD. The CDR3 runs 18 residues. V shed 6 bases, J shed 5 bases, and the junction held 13 bases outside the gene matches.

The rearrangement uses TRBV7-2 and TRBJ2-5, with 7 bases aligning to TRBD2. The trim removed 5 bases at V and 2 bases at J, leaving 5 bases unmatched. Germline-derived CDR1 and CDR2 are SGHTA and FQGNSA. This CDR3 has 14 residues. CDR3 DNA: TGTGCCAGCAGCCCCGCCGGGGGGCAAGAGACCCAGTACTTC. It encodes CASSPAGGQETQYF.

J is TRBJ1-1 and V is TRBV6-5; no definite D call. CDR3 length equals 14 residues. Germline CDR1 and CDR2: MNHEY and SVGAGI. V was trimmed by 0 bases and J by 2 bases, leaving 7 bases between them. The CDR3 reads CASSYSYTNTEAFF. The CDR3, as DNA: TGTGCCAGCAGTTACTCTTACACCAACACTGAAGCTTTCTTT.

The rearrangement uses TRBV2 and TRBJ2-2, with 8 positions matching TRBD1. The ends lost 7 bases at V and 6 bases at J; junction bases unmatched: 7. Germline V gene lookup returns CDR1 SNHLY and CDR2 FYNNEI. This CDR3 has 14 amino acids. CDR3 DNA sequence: TGTGCCAGCACGGACAGGGAATATTCCGGGGAGCTGTTTTTT. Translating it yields CASTDREYSGELFF.

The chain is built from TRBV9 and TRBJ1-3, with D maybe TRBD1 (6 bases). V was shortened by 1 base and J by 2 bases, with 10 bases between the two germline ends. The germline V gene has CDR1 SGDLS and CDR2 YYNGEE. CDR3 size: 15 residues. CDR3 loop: CASSVTWGPGNTIYF. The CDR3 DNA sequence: TGTGCCAGCAGCGTAACATGGGGGCCTGGAAACACCATATATTTT.

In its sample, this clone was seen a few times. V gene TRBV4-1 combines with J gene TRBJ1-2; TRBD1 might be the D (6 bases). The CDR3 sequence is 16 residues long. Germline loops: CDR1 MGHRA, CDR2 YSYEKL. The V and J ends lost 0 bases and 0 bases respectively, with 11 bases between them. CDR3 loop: CASSQEFWTANYGYTF. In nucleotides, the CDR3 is TGCGCCAGCAGCCAAGAATTTTGGACAGCTAACTATGGCTACACCTTC.

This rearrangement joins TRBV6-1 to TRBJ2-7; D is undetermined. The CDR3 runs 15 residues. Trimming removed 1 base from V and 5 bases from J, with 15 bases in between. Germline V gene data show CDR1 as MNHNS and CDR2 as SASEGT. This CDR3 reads CASSEEQVPGDEQYV. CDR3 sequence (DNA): TGTGCCAGCAGTGAAGAACAAGTCCCCGGAGACGAGCAGTACGTC.

CDR3 amino acids: CASSFSRTGLEHFF. The CDR3 DNA is TGTGCCAGTAGTTTCAGCCGGACAGGGTTGGAGCATTTCTTT. V is TRBV19 and J is TRBJ1-1; 8 positions match TRBD1. From germline, CDR1 is LNHDA and CDR2 SQIVND (reference sequence). This CDR3 spans 14 amino acids. J was trimmed by 13 bases and V by 5 bases; bases with no gene match: 15.

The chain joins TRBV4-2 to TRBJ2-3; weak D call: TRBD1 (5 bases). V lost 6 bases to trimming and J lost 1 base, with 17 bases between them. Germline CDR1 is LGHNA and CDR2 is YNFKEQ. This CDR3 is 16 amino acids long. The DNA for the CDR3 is TGTGCCAGCAGGATACAGGAGCTACCTGGCACAGATACGCAGTATTTT. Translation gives CASRIQELPGTDTQYF.

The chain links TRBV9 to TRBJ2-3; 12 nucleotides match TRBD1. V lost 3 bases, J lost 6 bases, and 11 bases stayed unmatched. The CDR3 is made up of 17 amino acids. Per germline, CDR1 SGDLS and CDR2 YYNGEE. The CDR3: CASSEDPGQGAVDTQYF. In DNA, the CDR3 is TGTGCCAGCAGCGAGGATCCGGGACAGGGGGCGGTCGATACGCAGTATTTT.

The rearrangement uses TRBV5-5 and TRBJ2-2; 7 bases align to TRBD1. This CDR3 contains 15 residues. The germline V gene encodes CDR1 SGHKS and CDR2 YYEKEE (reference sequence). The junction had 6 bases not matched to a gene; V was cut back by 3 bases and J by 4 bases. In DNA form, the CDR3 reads TGTGCCAGCAGCTCCTGGGACAGCCTCACCGGGGAGCTGTTTTTT. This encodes CASSSWDSLTGELFF. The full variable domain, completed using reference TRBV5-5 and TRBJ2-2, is DAGVTQSPTHLIKTRGQQVTLRCSPISGHKSVSWYQQVLGQGPQFIFQYYEKEERGRGNFPDRFSARQFPNYSSELNVNALLLGDSALYLCASSSWDSLTGELFFGEGSRLTVL.

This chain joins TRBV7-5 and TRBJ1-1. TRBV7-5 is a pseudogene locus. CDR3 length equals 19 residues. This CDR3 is CARSSTPGGLVLRNTEAFF. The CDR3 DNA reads TGTGCCAGAAGCTCAACCCCGGGGGGCCTAGTCCTCCGTAACACTGAAGCTTTCTTT.

CDR3 sequence (DNA): TGTGCCCGACGACAGCAGAACACTGAAGCTTTCTTT. Its translation is CARRQQNTEAFF. V and J are TRBV30 and TRBJ1-1; TRBD1 might be the D (5 bases). The ends were cut back, 8 bases at V and 1 base at J, with 11 bases in the middle. Germline loops: CDR1 GTSNPN, CDR2 SVGIG (reference sequence). This CDR3 has 12 residues.